This passage covers 32 T cell receptor beta chains from one sample sequenced in a study of blood T cell repertoires in COVID-19. TCRdb's table, derived via immunoSEQ multiplex PCR, lists solely in-frame clones and lacks some. The sample records fewer than 250,000 clones, about 86% being singletons. The specimen sequenced was PBMCs or T cells enriched from blood (not recorded which). These receptors all stem from a woman in her thirties or forties in a cohort exposed to, infected with or recovered from COVID-19 (not recorded which).

This sequence joins TRBV18 and TRBJ2-7; D might be TRBD1 (6 bases). Between the trimmed V and J ends, which lost 3 bases and 3 bases, there was a span of 12 bases. The CDR3 covers 14 residues. Germline CDR1 and CDR2: KGHSH and LQKENI. In DNA form, the CDR3 reads TGTGCCAGCTCACCCGGGACACGGTTCTACGAGCAGTACTTC. Its protein is CASSPGTRFYEQYF.

V usage is TRBV6-5 and J usage is TRBJ2-1; 8 bases agree with TRBD1. The CDR3 covers 15 residues. Germline lookup yields CDR1 MNHEY and CDR2 SVGAGI. The V gene end was trimmed by 6 bases and the J gene end by 3 bases; junction bases not matched to a gene: 7. As DNA, the CDR3 is TGTGCCAGCAGGGATCAGGGGGCCTTCTACAATGAGCAGTTCTTC. As protein: CASRDQGAFYNEQFF.

The chain carries TRBV2 and TRBJ2-7; D is uncertain. Germline CDR1 and CDR2: SNHLY and FYNNEI. The ends were cut back, 3 bases at V and 5 bases at J, with 11 bases in the middle. The CDR3 totals 13 residues. The CDR3 DNA is TGTGCCAGCAGTGACGACCCGCGGAACGAGCAGTACTTC. Amino acids: CASSDDPRNEQYF. Full variable domain (remainder filled in from reference TRBV2 and TRBJ2-7): EPEVTQTPSHQVTQMGQEVILRCVPISNHLYFYWYRQILGQKVEFLVSFYNNEISEKSEIFDDQFSVERPDGSNFTLKIRSTKLEDSAMYFCASSDDPRNEQYFGPGTRLTVT.

The chain links TRBV6-5 to TRBJ1-1, with 8 bases matching TRBD1. V trimming: 2 bases; J trimming: 5 bases; junction bases outside the gene matches: 10. This CDR3 region has 16 residues. Per the germline V gene, CDR1 is MNHEY and CDR2 is SVGAGI. In DNA, the CDR3 is TGTGCCAGCAGTTACGGTCCCACAGGGGGAGATACTGAAGCTTTCTTT. This codes for CASSYGPTGGDTEAFF.

The rearrangement uses TRBV19 and TRBJ1-3; no reliable D call. The CDR3 loop spans 18 amino acids. The V gene's germline CDR1 is LNHDA and CDR2 SQIVND (reference sequence). Trimming stripped 3 bases from V and 0 bases from J, with 18 bases between. Here the CDR3 DNA reads TGTGCCAGTAGTATTGTCCTCCAGCGACCTAGCTCTGGAAACACCATATATTTT. As protein: CASSIVLQRPSSGNTIYF.

J is TRBJ1-2 and V is TRBV5-5; 8 positions match TRBD1. The CDR3 extends over 14 amino acids. V shed 4 bases and J 3 bases; nucleotides not matched to a gene: 5. Germline-derived CDR1 and CDR2 are SGHKS and YYEKEE (reference sequence). The CDR3 DNA reads TGTGCCAGCAGCCTCCTGACAGGGGACTATGGCTACACCTTC. It is translated as CASSLLTGDYGYTF. Full variable domain (rest looked up from reference TRBV5-5 and TRBJ1-2): DAGVTQSPTHLIKTRGQQVTLRCSPISGHKSVSWYQQVLGQGPQFIFQYYEKEERGRGNFPDRFSARQFPNYSSELNVNALLLGDSALYLCASSLLTGDYGYTFGSGTRLTVV.

This clone was seen a single time. The V gene is TRBV13, the J gene TRBJ2-5, with D possibly TRBD1 on 6 matching bases. Germline CDR1 reads PRHDT; CDR2 reads FYEKMQ (reference sequence). V shed 0 bases and J shed 1 base, with 6 bases lying between them. The CDR3 runs to 14 residues. The CDR3 bases are TGTGCCAGCAGCTTAGGACAGGGCCAAGAGACCCAGTACTTC. It specifies CASSLGQGQETQYF.

In nucleotides, the CDR3 is TGTGCCAGCAGCGCGAAGACAGGCGTTCAAGAGACCCAGTACTTC. Translating gives CASSAKTGVQETQYF. The chain employs TRBV9 and TRBJ2-5, with D maybe TRBD1 (6 bases). From germline, CDR1 is SGDLS and CDR2 YYNGEE. With 3 bases removed from V and 2 bases from J, the gap between germline ends came to 14 bases. The CDR3 extends over 15 amino acids.

CDR3 loop: CASGGTGETGELFF. The DNA of the CDR3 is TGTGCCAGCGGAGGGACAGGGGAAACCGGGGAGCTGTTTTTT. The chain carries TRBV25-1 and TRBJ2-2, with 10 bases that match TRBD1. V trimming: 8 bases; J trimming: 5 bases; junction bases outside the gene matches: 5. This CDR3 has 14 amino acids. From germline, CDR1 is MGHDK and CDR2 SYGVNS. The variable domain in full, with the rest retrieved from reference TRBV25-1 and TRBJ2-2, is EADIYQTPRYLVIGTGKKITLECSQTMGHDKMYWYQQDPGMELHLIHYSYGVNSTEKGDLSSESTVSRIRTEHFPLTLESARPSHTSQYLCASGGTGETGELFFGEGSRLTVL.

This chain joins TRBV5-4 and TRBJ2-1; D possibly corresponds to TRBD1 (6 bases). The length of the CDR3 is 15 residues. Trimming cost V 3 bases and J 1 base, with 11 bases left between them. The germline CDR1 and CDR2 sequences are SGHNT and YYREEE (reference sequence). CDR3 sequence (DNA): TGTGCCAGCAGCTCGGATGACAGGTCCTACAATGAGCAGTTCTTC. It encodes CASSSDDRSYNEQFF.

This clone showed up just once. The chain combines TRBV18 with TRBJ1-2; TRBD1 aligns across 7 bases. The CDR3 covers 15 residues. Unmatched junction bases numbered 7, after V lost 4 bases and J lost 2 bases. Germline values: CDR1 KGHSH, CDR2 LQKENI. This CDR3 is CASSQDRLGNYGYTF. CDR3 DNA sequence: TGTGCCAGCTCACAGGACAGGTTGGGAAACTATGGCTACACCTTC.

V gene TRBV3-1 (or the pseudogene TRBV3-2) combines with J gene TRBJ1-6; 9 positions match TRBD1. V was pared by 3 bases and J by 3 bases, with 3 bases of the junction left unmatched. CDR1 is LGHDT and CDR2 is YNNKEL in the germline V gene (reference sequence). The length of the CDR3 is 16 residues. The CDR3 nucleotides read TGTGCCAGCAGCCACGGGGACAGGGTCTATAATTCACCCCTCCACTTT. Amino acids: CASSHGDRVYNSPLHF.

This chain uses TRBV10-1 with TRBJ2-7; D not certain. Germline V lookup: CDR1 WNHNN, CDR2 SYGVQD (reference sequence). Trimming stripped 2 bases from V and 5 bases from J, with 10 bases between. The CDR3 has 13 amino acids. CDR3 loop: CASSEGEIHEQYF. Written as DNA, the CDR3 is TGCGCCAGCAGTGAGGGTGAGATCCACGAGCAGTACTTC.

The gene calls are TRBV27 and TRBJ1-1; D may be TRBD1 (5 bases). V lost 3 bases, J lost 0 bases, and 11 bases lay in between. This CDR3 is built from 15 residues. Germline CDR1 reads MNHEY; CDR2 reads SMNVEV (reference sequence). This chain's CDR3 is CASSLAGIMNTEAFF. DNA for the CDR3: TGTGCCAGCAGTTTGGCAGGGATTATGAACACTGAAGCTTTCTTT.

This chain links TRBV28 with TRBJ1-2; 7 bases line up with TRBD1. CDR3 length: 17 amino acids. CDR1 MDHEN and CDR2 SYDVKM come from the germline V gene. V lost 3 bases to trimming and J lost 4 bases; unmatched junction nucleotides: 14. CDR3 DNA sequence: TGTGCCAGCAGTTTCCGAGACAGGGAAGGGCCCCTCTATGGCTACACCTTC. Translated: CASSFRDREGPLYGYTF.

The chain joins TRBV28 to TRBJ2-3; D is ambiguous. Germline CDR1 MDHEN, CDR2 SYDVKM. This CDR3 has 16 residues. Trimming cost V 2 bases and J 1 base, with 13 bases left between them. The CDR3 DNA follows: TGTGCCAGCAGTTTACCTATAATCCCCCGCACAGATACGCAGTATTTT. It encodes CASSLPIIPRTDTQYF. Combining the CDR3 with reference TRBV28 and TRBJ2-3 gives the whole variable domain DVKVTQSSRYLVKRTGEKVFLECVQDMDHENMFWYRQDPGLGLRLIYFSYDVKMKEKGDIPEGYSVSREKKERFSLILESASTNQTSMYLCASSLPIIPRTDTQYFGPGTRLTVL.

The chain combines TRBV19 with TRBJ2-1, with TRBD2 matching over 12 bases. The CDR3 contains 13 residues. V shed 7 bases, J shed 7 bases, and the junction held 2 bases outside the gene matches. The germline V gene has CDR1 LNHDA and CDR2 SQIVND (reference sequence). The CDR3 bases are TGTGCCAGTACGACTAGCGGGGGAAATGAGCAGTTCTTC. Encoded protein: CASTTSGGNEQFF. The whole variable domain, remainder taken from reference TRBV19 and TRBJ2-1, is DGGITQSPKYLFRKEGQNVTLSCEQNLNHDAMYWYRQDPGQGLRLIYYSQIVNDFQKGDIAEGYSVSREKKESFPLTVTSAQKNPTAFYLCASTTSGGNEQFFGPGTRLTVL.

V is TRBV4-2 and J is TRBJ2-1; D is undetermined. Trimming cost V 0 bases and J 10 bases, with 10 bases left between them. Germline V gene data show CDR1 as LGHNA and CDR2 as YNFKEQ. The CDR3 runs 13 residues. The CDR3 sequence is CASSQELPSEQFF. DNA of the CDR3: TGTGCCAGCAGCCAAGAACTTCCATCGGAGCAGTTCTTC.

The count of this clone is one. The V and J genes are TRBV4-1 and TRBJ1-5, with a weak D call TRBD1 (5 bases). The CDR3 extends over 15 amino acids. CDR1 and CDR2 (germline): MGHRA, YSYEKL. Between the trimmed V and J ends, which lost 4 bases and 3 bases, there was a span of 13 bases. CDR3 protein: CASSPEVGDNQPQHF. DNA for the CDR3: TGCGCCAGCAGCCCCGAGGTAGGGGACAATCAGCCCCAGCATTTT.

A note on this clone: Different DNA sequences within this sample yield the same CDR3. The chain uses TRBV2 and TRBJ1-1, with 9 nucleotides matching TRBD1. Trimming cost V 6 bases and J 1 base; bases outside gene matches: 3. This CDR3 is built from 14 residues. The germline V gene has CDR1 SNHLY and CDR2 FYNNEI. The CDR3 region has the DNA TGTGCCAGCAGAGGGACAGGGACGAACACTGAAGCTTTCTTT. Residues: CASRGTGTNTEAFF.

The chain links TRBV24-1 to TRBJ2-3; 8 nucleotides align to TRBD2. The CDR3 is 17 residues long. CDR1 and CDR2 (germline): KGHDR, SFDVKD. V trimming: 3 bases; J trimming: 0 bases; junction bases outside the gene matches: 7. The CDR3 DNA reads TGTGCCACCAGTGATAGAGTAGCGGGGCCTAGCACAGATACGCAGTATTTT. Encoded protein: CATSDRVAGPSTDTQYF.

V and J are TRBV6-1 and TRBJ2-7; D uncertain. CDR1 and CDR2 from the germline V gene are MNHNS and SASEGT. There are 14 residues in the CDR3. V lost 3 bases to trimming and J lost 3 bases, with 12 bases between them. In DNA form, the CDR3 reads TGTGCCAGCAGTGAGGGCAGCTTGTACTACGAGCAGTACTTC. Its protein product is CASSEGSLYYEQYF.

V usage is TRBV7-2 and J usage is TRBJ2-3, with 14 nucleotides matching TRBD2. Germline CDR1 SGHTA, CDR2 FQGNSA. V was clipped by 2 bases and J by 10 bases; unmatched bases: 11. The CDR3 loop spans 17 amino acids. This CDR3 reads CASSLPGTSGSAFAQYF. CDR3 nucleotides: TGTGCCAGCAGCTTACCCGGGACTAGCGGGAGTGCATTTGCGCAGTATTTT.

The chain uses TRBV5-1 and TRBJ2-1; 8 bases agree with TRBD2. The length of the CDR3 is 17 residues. Germline assignment: CDR1 SGHRS and CDR2 YFSETQ. The ends lost 1 base at V and 8 bases at J; junction bases unmatched: 14. The CDR3 bases are TGCGCCAGCAGCTTGAGGAGTAGCGGGGTCGGGTCGCATGAGCAGTTCTTC. This codes for CASSLRSSGVGSHEQFF.

The rearrangement joins TRBV9 to TRBJ2-7; TRBD1 agrees at 7 bases. CDR1 and CDR2 (germline): SGDLS, YYNGEE. V trimming: 0 bases; J trimming: 2 bases; junction bases outside the gene matches: 5. The CDR3 runs 15 residues. The CDR3 DNA reads as TGTGCCAGCAGCGTAGATGGGACAGTTACCTACGAGCAGTACTTC. Protein sequence: CASSVDGTVTYEQYF.

This chain links TRBV24-1 with TRBJ1-2; tentative D call: TRBD1 (6 bases). The germline gives CDR1 KGHDR, CDR2 SFDVKD. The V and J ends lost 7 bases and 5 bases respectively, with 10 bases between them. This CDR3 is 12 amino acids long. The CDR3 coding sequence is TGTGCCACCAGGGGCAGGGGATATGGCTACACCTTC. Amino acids: CATRGRGYGYTF.

V and J are TRBV9 and TRBJ2-5, with TRBD2 matching over 7 bases. This CDR3 has 14 amino acids. Germline V gene sequence: CDR1 SGDLS, CDR2 YYNGEE. Germline trimming cut 2 bases from V and 4 bases from J; bases unmatched to any gene: 5. The CDR3 nucleotides read TGTGCCAGCAGCGTCCAAGGCGGGGGAGAGACCCAGTACTTC. Protein sequence: CASSVQGGGETQYF.

In this sample, this clone turned up once. The chain couples TRBV10-1 to TRBJ2-1; possible D gene TRBD1, 5 bases. The CDR3 length is 14 residues. Trimming took off 4 bases at V and 4 bases at J, with 11 bases between the two ends. Germline V gene sequence: CDR1 WNHNN, CDR2 SYGVQD (reference sequence). The DNA of the CDR3 is TGCGCCAGCAGTGTGGCAGGGATATACAATGAGCAGTTCTTC. It yields the protein CASSVAGIYNEQFF.

The J gene is TRBJ1-1, the V gene TRBV19; D is unresolved. CDR1 is LNHDA, CDR2 SQIVND, per germline (reference sequence). This CDR3 region has 15 residues. V gave up 2 bases and J gave up 1 base, with 11 bases separating them. CDR3 coding DNA: TGTGCCAGTAGTATAATGATGAGTGGGAACACTGAAGCTTTCTTT. It codes for CASSIMMSGNTEAFF.

The CDR3 spells CASSESGLYEQYF. CDR3 nucleotides: TGCGCCAGCAGTGAATCGGGACTTTACGAGCAGTACTTC. The chain carries TRBV10-2 and TRBJ2-7; TRBD2 is a possible D gene (6 bases). The CDR3 is 13 amino acids. Trimming stripped 3 bases from V and 4 bases from J, with 10 bases between. Germline CDR1 and CDR2: WSHSY and SAAADI.

The chain recombines TRBV28 with TRBJ2-1; 8 bases match TRBD1. The CDR3 consists of 14 residues. Germline loops: CDR1 MDHEN, CDR2 SYDVKM. J gave up 11 bases and V 3 bases, and 9 bases lay outside the gene matches. Written as DNA, the CDR3 is TGTGCCAGCAGTTTGGTGACAGGGGCGGTGAAGCAGTTCTTC. Encoded protein: CASSLVTGAVKQFF.

The DNA of the CDR3 is TGTGCCACCAGTGAATCTAAACTGTTTTTT. It yields the protein CATSESKLFF. This sequence joins TRBV24-1 and TRBJ1-4; no clear D. Per the germline V gene, CDR1 is KGHDR and CDR2 is SFDVKD. CDR3 length: 10 amino acids. V was trimmed by 4 bases and J by 11 bases, leaving 4 bases between them.